These 8 T cell receptor beta chains were sequenced from one sample in a study of beta chain features in type 1 diabetes. Every isolated RNA sample was fully reverse transcribed, so sequencing captured expressed TCRB transcripts. Produced via immunoSEQ multiplex PCR; TCRdb's table is partial and in-frame only. The repertoire consists of 900,000 or so clones, with 17% occurring once and the leading ten covering 0.02% to 0.025%. Specimen: naive CD4+ T cells from blood. Receptors were obtained from a woman under 30 in good health.

There are a few counts of this clone. The chain recombines TRBV5-6 with TRBJ2-1, with D perhaps TRBD1 (5 bases). CDR1 and CDR2 (germline): SGHDT, YYEEEE. The CDR3 runs to 12 residues. V lost 2 bases, J lost 6 bases, and 6 bases lay in between. The CDR3 is CASSLQVNEQFF. CDR3 nucleotides: TGTGCCAGCAGCTTACAGGTCAATGAGCAGTTCTTC.

V is TRBV11-1 and J is TRBJ1-2; D is unresolved. This CDR3 is 14 amino acids long. From germline, CDR1 is SGHAT and CDR2 FQDESV (reference sequence). V was pared by 2 bases and J by 1 base, with 8 bases between. CDR3 residues: CASSLRPDNYGYTF. Here the CDR3 DNA reads TGTGCCAGCAGCTTACGGCCCGATAACTATGGCTACACCTTC.

This sequence joins TRBV6-5 and TRBJ2-2, with D hard to call. The length of the CDR3 is 15 residues. Germline-derived CDR1 and CDR2 are MNHEY and SVGAGI. Trimming stripped 2 bases from V and 7 bases from J, with 14 bases between. CDR3 sequence reads: CASSYEPGSHGELFF. As DNA, the CDR3 is TGTGCCAGCAGTTACGAGCCAGGTTCTCACGGGGAGCTGTTTTTT.

CDR3 bases: TGTGCCAGCAGTTCCACAGGGGGCCGGCAGCCCCAGCATTTT. It translates to CASSSTGGRQPQHF. This chain joins TRBV28 and TRBJ1-5; TRBD1 aligns across 9 bases. The germline V gene has CDR1 MDHEN and CDR2 SYDVKM. The CDR3 loop spans 14 amino acids. J lost 7 bases, V lost 4 bases, and 5 bases had no gene match.

The rearrangement links TRBV6-6 to TRBJ2-3; 11 nucleotides agree with TRBD2. The CDR3 spans 16 residues. With V trimmed by 4 bases and J by 4 bases, 7 bases remained unmatched. Germline V gene data show CDR1 as MNHNY and CDR2 as SVGAGI (reference sequence). The CDR3 sequence is CASSWGLAGGPDTQYF. For the CDR3, the DNA is TGTGCCAGCAGTTGGGGGCTAGCGGGAGGCCCAGATACGCAGTATTTT.

The CDR3 spells CASSLRTGAYEQYF. The CDR3 region has the DNA TGTGCCAGCTCCCTGCGGACAGGGGCCTACGAGCAGTACTTC. The gene calls are TRBV6-1 and TRBJ2-7; 9 positions match TRBD1. This CDR3 is 14 amino acids long. Losses at the gene ends were 8 bases for V and 2 bases for J; bases not matched to a gene: 7. Germline V gene lookup returns CDR1 MNHNS and CDR2 SASEGT.

The rearrangement uses TRBV4-1 and TRBJ2-4; TRBD2 matches 9 bases. Germline CDR1 MGHRA, CDR2 YSYEKL. The CDR3 is 16 residues long. The J segment lost 6 bases and the V segment lost 1 base, leaving 7 bases of the junction unmatched. The CDR3 DNA sequence: TGCGCCAGCAGCCAAGCTGGGGGACTAGCACGAAACATTCAGTACTTC. This gives the protein CASSQAGGLARNIQYF.

This clone appeared a few times. The CDR3 sequence is CATSRDGGGSEQYF. The CDR3 DNA follows: TGTGCCACCAGCAGAGACGGGGGAGGCTCCGAGCAGTACTTC. V usage is TRBV15 and J usage is TRBJ2-7; TRBD2 might be the D (6 bases). Looked up from germline, CDR1 is LNHNV and CDR2 is YYDKDF (reference sequence). This CDR3 has 14 amino acids. V lost 0 bases and J 6 bases, leaving 12 bases between the germline ends.